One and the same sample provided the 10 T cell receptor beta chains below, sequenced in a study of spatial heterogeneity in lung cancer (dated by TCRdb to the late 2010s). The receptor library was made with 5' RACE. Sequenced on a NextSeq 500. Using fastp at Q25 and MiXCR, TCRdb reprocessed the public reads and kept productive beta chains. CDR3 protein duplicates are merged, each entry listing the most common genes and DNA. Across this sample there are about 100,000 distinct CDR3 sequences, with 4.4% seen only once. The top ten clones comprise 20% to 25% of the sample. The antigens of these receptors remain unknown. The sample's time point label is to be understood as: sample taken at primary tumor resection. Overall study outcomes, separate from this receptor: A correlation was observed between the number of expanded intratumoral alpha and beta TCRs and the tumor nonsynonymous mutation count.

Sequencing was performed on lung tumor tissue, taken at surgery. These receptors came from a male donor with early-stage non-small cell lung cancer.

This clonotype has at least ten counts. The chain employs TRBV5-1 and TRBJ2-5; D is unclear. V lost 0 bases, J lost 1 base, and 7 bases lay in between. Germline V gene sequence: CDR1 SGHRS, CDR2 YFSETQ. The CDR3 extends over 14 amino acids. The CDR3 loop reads CASSLALVQETQYF. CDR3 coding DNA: TGCGCCAGCAGCTTGGCTTTAGTCCAAGAGACCCAGTACTTC.

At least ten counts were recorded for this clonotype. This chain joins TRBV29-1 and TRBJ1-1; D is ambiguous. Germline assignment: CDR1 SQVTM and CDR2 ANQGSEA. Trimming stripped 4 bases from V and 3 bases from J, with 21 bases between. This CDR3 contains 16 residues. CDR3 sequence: CSVVRLGKSPYTEAFF. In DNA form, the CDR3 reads TGCAGCGTTGTCCGCCTGGGGAAGTCTCCGTACACTGAAGCTTTCTTT.

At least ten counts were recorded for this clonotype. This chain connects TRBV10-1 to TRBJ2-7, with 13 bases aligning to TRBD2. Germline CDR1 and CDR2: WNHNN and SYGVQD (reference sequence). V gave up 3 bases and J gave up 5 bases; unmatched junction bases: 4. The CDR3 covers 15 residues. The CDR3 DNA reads TGCGCCAGCAGTGACACTAGCGGGAGGGTCCACGAGCAGTACTTC. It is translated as CASSDTSGRVHEQYF.

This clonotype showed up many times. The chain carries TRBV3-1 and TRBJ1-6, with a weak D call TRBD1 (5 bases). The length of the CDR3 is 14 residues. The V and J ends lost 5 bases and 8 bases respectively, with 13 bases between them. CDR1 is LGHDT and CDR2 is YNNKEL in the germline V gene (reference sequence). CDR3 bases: TGTGCCAGCAGCGGGGCAAGAGGCCATTCACCCCTCCACTTT. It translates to CASSGARGHSPLHF.

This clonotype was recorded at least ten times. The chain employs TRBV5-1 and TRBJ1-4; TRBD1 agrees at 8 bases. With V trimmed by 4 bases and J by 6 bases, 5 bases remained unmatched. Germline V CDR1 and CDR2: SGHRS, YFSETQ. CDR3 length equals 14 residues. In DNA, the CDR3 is TGCGCCAGCAGCCACAGGGGGGCCGATGAAAAACTGTTTTTT. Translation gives CASSHRGADEKLFF.

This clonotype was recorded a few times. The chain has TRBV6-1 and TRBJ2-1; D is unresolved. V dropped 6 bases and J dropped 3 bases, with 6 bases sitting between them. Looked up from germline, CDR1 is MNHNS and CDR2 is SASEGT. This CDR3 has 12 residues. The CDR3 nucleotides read TGTGCCAGCAGGGGGAACTACAATGAGCAGTTCTTC. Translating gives CASRGNYNEQFF.

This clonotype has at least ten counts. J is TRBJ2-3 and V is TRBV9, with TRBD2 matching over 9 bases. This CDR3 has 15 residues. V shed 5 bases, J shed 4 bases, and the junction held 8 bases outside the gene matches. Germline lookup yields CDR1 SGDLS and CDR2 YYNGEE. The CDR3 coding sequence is TGTGCCAGCAGTGGAACGGGACTAGCCGCAGATACGCAGTATTTT. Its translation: CASSGTGLAADTQYF.

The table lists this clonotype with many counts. CDR3 sequence (DNA): TGTGCCAGGACCCCTGGGGGCCGGCCAACTGATACGCAGTATTTT. This translates into CARTPGGRPTDTQYF. The V call is TRBV9, the J call TRBJ2-3; D is perhaps TRBD1 (6 bases). The germline V and J ends were trimmed by 8 bases and 6 bases, with 22 bases remaining between them. Germline CDR1 and CDR2: SGDLS and YYNGEE. The CDR3 totals 15 residues.

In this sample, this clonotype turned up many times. This CDR3 reads CASSIKSSGTLGNEQFF. The CDR3 nucleotides read TGTGCCAGCAGTATTAAGAGCAGCGGGACTCTAGGCAATGAGCAGTTCTTC. The J gene is TRBJ2-1, the V gene TRBV11-2; 7 nucleotides match TRBD2. V shed 6 bases and J 6 bases; nucleotides not matched to a gene: 17. The CDR3 contains 17 residues. CDR1 and CDR2 (germline): SGHAT, FQNNGV.

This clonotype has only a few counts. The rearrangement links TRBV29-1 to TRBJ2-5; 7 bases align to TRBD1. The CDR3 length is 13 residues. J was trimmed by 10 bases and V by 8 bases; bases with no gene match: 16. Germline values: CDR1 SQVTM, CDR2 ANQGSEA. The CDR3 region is CSSSLGQKGDQYF. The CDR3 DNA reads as TGCAGCTCATCGCTGGGACAGAAGGGCGACCAGTACTTC. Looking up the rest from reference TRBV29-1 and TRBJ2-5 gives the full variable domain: SAVISQKPSRDICQRGTSLTIQCQVDSQVTMMFWYRQQPGQSLTLIATANQGSEATYESGFVIDKFPISRPNLTFSTLTVSNMSPEDSSIYLCSSSLGQKGDQYFGPGTRLLVL.